This T cell receptor beta chain appears in the sequencing data of a study of T cell responses to AZD1222 COVID-19 vaccine. General observations from the study: Rises in breadth and depth of Spike-specific TCRs came after two AZD1222 doses. Only five to seven AZD1222 recipients were seropositive at baseline. Epitopes outside B.1.351 and B.1.1.7 mutated regions reportedly drew nearly half of spike TCRs. Donors were mostly white British, more females; clonal diversity possibly underestimated.

In the case of this clone: The antigen is unknown.

TCRdb's table, derived via immunoSEQ multiplex PCR, lists solely in-frame clones and lacks some. In the table there are over 75,000 clones, under 95% of which are singletons. This sample comprised peripheral blood, obtained on day 0 of AZD1222 vaccination. The sequence came from an adult in good health.

CDR3: CASSQSVRVERPHEQYF. The DNA of the CDR3 is TGCGCCAGCAGTCAATCCGTCAGGGTGGAGAGACCGCACGAGCAGTACTTC. The genes are TRBV23-1 and TRBJ2-7; D perhaps matches TRBD1 (5 bases). TRBV23-1 is marked as an open reading frame, function uncertain. This CDR3 comprises 17 residues. V was clipped by 0 bases and J by 5 bases, with 20 bases between them.